Listed below are T cell receptor beta chains from one sample, sequenced in a study of control samples from healthy donors and cancer patients. The table came from immunoSEQ multiplex PCR; TCRdb's copy has only in-frame clones and leaves some out. The table has 29,000 or so clones, 70% to 90% seen once; the top ten hold about 3.6%. Sequencing used formalin-fixed, paraffin-embedded tissue. The origin of the receptors is a female donor with melanoma. Both conserved end residues are part of each CDR3.

CDR3 protein: CASSLEAGSNEKLFF
V gene: TRBV7-6
CDR3 length: 15

CDR3 protein: CASSLEAGANVLTF
V gene: TRBV4-3
CDR3 length: 14

CDR3 protein: CASSKTGQGINEQFF
V gene: TRBV11-2
CDR3 length: 15

CDR3 protein: CASSEGATKTQYF
V gene: TRBV2
CDR3 length: 13

CDR3 protein: CASSERTDSNQPQHF
V gene: TRBV6-1
CDR3 length: 15

CDR3 protein: CASSFIQNEQYF
V gene: TRBV5-1
CDR3 length: 12

CDR3 protein: CASSEQTNSGNTIYF
V gene: TRBV2
CDR3 length: 15

CDR3 protein: CAWQGAGNTEAFF
V gene: TRBV30
CDR3 length: 13

CDR3 protein: CASSWSGVAHEQYF
V gene: TRBV5-4
CDR3 length: 14

CDR3 protein: CASSLAGADYGYTF
V gene: TRBV5-1
CDR3 length: 14

CDR3 protein: CASSGFVGAGETQYF
V gene: TRBV5-6
CDR3 length: 15